The 26 T cell receptor beta chains in this list originate from one sample, sequenced in a study of blood T cell repertoires in COVID-19. Assay: immunoSEQ multiplex PCR; the TCRdb copy retains only in-frame clones and omits some. The profile shows about 300,000 clones, approximately 88% of them singletons. The sample consisted of peripheral blood. These receptors were taken from a human donor with COVID-19, enrolled during active disease. The donor label of this sample is uncertain.

The table lists this clone with many counts. The chain carries TRBV7-3 and TRBJ2-2; D remains ambiguous. Trimming cost V 1 base and J 8 bases, with 8 bases left between them. The CDR3 runs to 13 residues. Germline V lookup: CDR1 SGHTA, CDR2 FQGTGA. The CDR3 sequence: CASSLRPSGELFF. DNA of the CDR3: TGTGCCAGCAGCTTAAGGCCCTCGGGGGAGCTGTTTTTT.

V usage is TRBV25-1 and J usage is TRBJ2-1; TRBD2 agrees at 10 bases. V shed 3 bases and J 4 bases; nucleotides not matched to a gene: 9. The CDR3 sequence is 17 residues long. From germline, CDR1 is MGHDK and CDR2 SYGVNS. CDR3 DNA: TGTGCCAGCAGTGATCCAGGGACTAGCGCGAAATACAATGAGCAGTTCTTC. It is translated as CASSDPGTSAKYNEQFF.

This rearrangement joins TRBV5-1 to TRBJ2-7; the match to TRBD1 covers 8 bases. Per germline, CDR1 SGHRS and CDR2 YFSETQ. The CDR3 has 14 amino acids. Losses at the gene ends were 4 bases for V and 2 bases for J; bases not matched to a gene: 5. CDR3 loop: CASSRGTGPYEQYF. The CDR3, as DNA: TGCGCCAGCAGCAGGGGGACAGGCCCCTACGAGCAGTACTTC.

This clone was seen a single time. This chain links TRBV5-1 with TRBJ1-4; D is unclear. The CDR3 runs 18 residues. Trimming left V 2 bases short and J 0 bases short, with 17 bases between. Germline lookup yields CDR1 SGHRS and CDR2 YFSETQ. The CDR3 region is CASSLLQTPRPTNEKLFF. Written as DNA, the CDR3 is TGCGCCAGCAGCTTACTCCAGACACCCAGGCCAACTAATGAAAAACTGTTTTTT.

This clone has just one count. The chain couples TRBV6-5 to TRBJ1-1; D remains ambiguous. V dropped 10 bases and J dropped 4 bases, with 10 bases sitting between them. The V gene's germline CDR1 is MNHEY and CDR2 SVGAGI. The CDR3 covers 11 residues. CDR3 coding DNA: TGTGCCACCGCGGCCCCCACTGAAGCTTTCTTT. This translates into CATAAPTEAFF.

V usage is TRBV6-5 and J usage is TRBJ1-5, with D possibly TRBD1 on 5 matching bases. V lost 5 bases and J 0 bases, leaving 8 bases between the germline ends. The CDR3 sequence is 14 residues long. CDR1 MNHEY and CDR2 SVGAGI come from the germline V gene. In DNA form, the CDR3 reads TGTGCCAGCAGTAGGGGAAATAGCAATCAGCCCCAGCATTTT. Its protein product is CASSRGNSNQPQHF.

This chain uses TRBV3-1 (or the pseudogene TRBV3-2) with TRBJ2-4, with 15 bases aligning to TRBD2. Germline assignment: CDR1 LGHDT and CDR2 YNNKEL (reference sequence). V gave up 4 bases and J gave up 0 bases; unmatched junction bases: 4. The CDR3 is 18 residues long. The CDR3 DNA is TGTGCCAGCAGCCTCGGACTAGCGGGAGGGCAAGCCAAAAACATTCAGTACTTC. Its translation is CASSLGLAGGQAKNIQYF.

The chain employs TRBV30 and TRBJ2-7, with 7 bases aligning to TRBD2. This CDR3 has 14 amino acids. Germline lookup yields CDR1 GTSNPN and CDR2 SVGIG (reference sequence). The J segment lost 1 base and the V segment lost 8 bases, leaving 11 bases of the junction unmatched. The CDR3 here is CAAHRGLPSYEQYF. CDR3 bases: TGTGCCGCCCACCGGGGACTACCGTCCTACGAGCAGTACTTC.

This rearrangement joins TRBV27 to TRBJ1-4, with a possible D match to TRBD1 (5 bases). Germline assignment: CDR1 MNHEY and CDR2 SMNVEV (reference sequence). V was cut by 5 bases and J by 4 bases, with 14 bases left in between. The CDR3 extends over 15 amino acids. DNA for the CDR3: TGTGCCAGCAGTCCAGCGACAGATAGTAATGAAAAACTGTTTTTT. Translated, it gives CASSPATDSNEKLFF.

The chain has TRBV5-1 and TRBJ1-2, with D tentatively TRBD1 (5 bases). Trimming removed 3 bases at V and 0 bases at J, with 12 bases between. Germline V gene lookup returns CDR1 SGHRS and CDR2 YFSETQ. The CDR3 is 15 residues long. CDR3 protein: CASSSEGPSNYGYTF. CDR3 sequence (DNA): TGCGCCAGCAGCTCGGAGGGACCTTCTAACTATGGCTACACCTTC. Together with reference TRBV5-1 and TRBJ1-2, the CDR3 gives the full variable domain: KAGVTQTPRYLIKTRGQQVTLSCSPISGHRSVSWYQQTPGQGLQFLFEYFSETQRNKGNFPGRFSGRQFSNSRSEMNVSTLELGDSALYLCASSSEGPSNYGYTFGSGTRLTVV.

The chain recombines TRBV5-1 with TRBJ2-5; 8 bases agree with TRBD1. This CDR3 contains 14 residues. With 5 bases clipped from V and 4 bases from J, the junction kept 7 bases outside the gene matches. The germline V gene encodes CDR1 SGHRS and CDR2 YFSETQ. The DNA of the CDR3 is TGCGCCAGCAGTGCGGCCACAGGGGGAGAGACCCAGTACTTC. Its protein is CASSAATGGETQYF.

The chain employs TRBV2 and TRBJ2-6; no definite D call. There are 15 residues in the CDR3. The germline V gene encodes CDR1 SNHLY and CDR2 FYNNEI. Trimming took 10 bases from V and 0 from J, leaving 13 bases between them. The CDR3 DNA reads TGTGCCACCCCTCCTGACACCTCTGGGGCCAACGTCCTGACTTTC. Amino acids: CATPPDTSGANVLTF.

With regard to this clone: Mismatch with germline at one junction end may stem from a read error. The chain joins TRBV4-3 to TRBJ2-2; 7 nucleotides line up with TRBD1. CDR3 size: 15 residues. Germline V gene data show CDR1 as LGHNA and CDR2 as YSLEER. CDR3 region: CTSSQEGQVTGELFF. The CDR3 DNA sequence: TGCACCAGCAGCCAAGAAGGACAGGTCACCGGGGAGCTGTTTTTT.

On this clone: Distinct nucleotide sequences in the sample also encode this CDR3. The V gene is TRBV29-1, the J gene TRBJ1-2, with D maybe TRBD1 (5 bases). The CDR3 consists of 10 residues. Deletions cut 4 bases from V and 6 bases from J, with 6 bases between. CDR1 and CDR2 (germline): SQVTM, ANQGSEA. The CDR3 coding sequence is TGCAGCGTTGCACAGGATGGCTACACCTTC. Amino acids: CSVAQDGYTF.

Comment on this clone: This same CDR3 is encoded by further DNA sequences in the sample. This sequence joins TRBV5-1 and TRBJ2-5; D is unresolved. V lost 0 bases, J lost 1 base, and 7 bases lay in between. The CDR3 loop spans 14 amino acids. Germline CDR1 reads SGHRS; CDR2 reads YFSETQ. CDR3 sequence (DNA): TGCGCCAGCAGCTTGGGTGGGCCCCAAGAGACCCAGTACTTC. Its translation is CASSLGGPQETQYF.

V gene TRBV4-3 combines with J gene TRBJ2-1; TRBD2 might be the D (6 bases). With 0 bases removed from V and 14 bases from J, the gap between germline ends came to 20 bases. CDR1 is LGHNA and CDR2 is YSLEER in the germline V gene. The CDR3 has 15 amino acids. The CDR3 DNA reads TGCGCCAGCAGCCAAGATAGGCTACTAGCCAATCCGGAGTTCTTC. It translates to CASSQDRLLANPEFF.

CDR3 in amino acids: CSAESDYGYTF. The DNA for the CDR3 is TGCAGTGCCGAGTCCGACTATGGCTACACCTTC. This chain connects TRBV20-1 to TRBJ1-2; D remains unclear. The V gene lost 6 bases and the J gene lost 3 bases, with 8 bases spanning the gap. CDR1 is DFQATT, CDR2 SNEGSKA, per germline (reference sequence). CDR3 length: 11 amino acids.

A single count supports this clone. This chain links TRBV5-8 with TRBJ2-3; 7 nucleotides agree with TRBD2. Trimming cost V 4 bases and J 0 bases; bases outside gene matches: 5. Germline-derived CDR1 and CDR2 are SGHTS and YDEGEE. The CDR3 consists of 15 residues. This chain's CDR3 is CASSRGRASTDTQYF. The DNA of the CDR3 is TGTGCCAGCAGCCGGGGGAGGGCTAGCACAGATACGCAGTATTTT.

This clone occurred a few times. This chain joins TRBV4-2 and TRBJ2-2, with 10 bases aligning to TRBD1. This CDR3 is 18 amino acids long. V lost 4 bases and J lost 2; bases outside the gene matches: 10. Germline CDR1 and CDR2: LGHNA and YNFKEQ. CDR3 in amino acids: CASSPLTGGRFNTGELFF. DNA for the CDR3: TGTGCCAGCAGCCCACTGACAGGGGGCAGGTTTAACACCGGGGAGCTGTTTTTT.

The V gene is TRBV9, the J gene TRBJ2-3, with D possibly being TRBD1 (6 bases). Germline loops: CDR1 SGDLS, CDR2 YYNGEE. The V and J ends lost 3 bases and 6 bases respectively, with 14 bases between them. This CDR3 contains 14 residues. CDR3 sequence (DNA): TGTGCCAGCAGCGCTAGGACAGCCCCCGATACGCAGTATTTT. Its translation: CASSARTAPDTQYF.

DNA of the CDR3: TGTGCCAGCAGCCTCGCTAGCGGGAGGGCCGTAGATACGCAGTATTTT. As protein: CASSLASGRAVDTQYF. The chain has TRBV7-3 and TRBJ2-3; the match to TRBD2 covers 12 bases. This CDR3 has 16 amino acids. Germline values: CDR1 SGHTA, CDR2 FQGTGA. With 5 bases clipped from V and 5 bases from J, the junction kept 8 bases outside the gene matches.

The gene calls are TRBV3-1 (or the pseudogene TRBV3-2) and TRBJ1-1; possible D gene TRBD1, 5 bases. CDR1 and CDR2 (germline): LGHDT, YNNKEL (reference sequence). There are 13 residues in the CDR3. Trimming stripped 1 base from V and 7 bases from J, with 10 bases between. DNA of the CDR3: TGTGCCAGCAGCCAAGGAGCGGGGGGTGAAGCTTTCTTT. It codes for CASSQGAGGEAFF.

The rearrangement joins TRBV24-1 to TRBJ2-2; the D gene is possibly TRBD1 (6 bases). The V gene's germline CDR1 is KGHDR and CDR2 SFDVKD. This CDR3 spans 15 amino acids. The ends were cut back, 4 bases at V and 4 bases at J, with 12 bases in the middle. CDR3 loop: CATSEAQGTTGELFF. The CDR3 DNA reads as TGTGCCACCAGTGAGGCACAGGGAACCACCGGGGAGCTGTTTTTT.

The chain carries TRBV19 and TRBJ1-1, with TRBD1 matching over 7 bases. Unmatched junction bases numbered 8, after V lost 6 bases and J lost 4 bases. CDR3 size: 14 residues. From germline, CDR1 is LNHDA and CDR2 SQIVND (reference sequence). CDR3 DNA sequence: TGTGCCAGTAGGCACAGGGGAGATGGCACTGAAGCTTTCTTT. The encoded protein is CASRHRGDGTEAFF.

The chain has TRBV10-3 and TRBJ1-1, with 10 bases fitting TRBD1. CDR1 is ENHRY and CDR2 is SYGVKD in the germline V gene. This CDR3 comprises 16 residues. With V trimmed by 2 bases and J by 0 bases, 3 bases remained unmatched. CDR3 nucleotides: TGTGCCATCAGTGAGGGGACAGGGGCCTTGAACACTGAAGCTTTCTTT. Its translation is CAISEGTGALNTEAFF.

As DNA, the CDR3 is TGTGCCAGCAGCCAAGTACTTGCGGGAGGGGGCAATCAGCCCCAGCATTTT. Protein: CASSQVLAGGGNQPQHF. The gene calls are TRBV4-2 and TRBJ1-5; D might be TRBD1 (5 bases). CDR3 length: 17 residues. Germline loops: CDR1 LGHNA, CDR2 YNFKEQ. V gave up 1 base and J gave up 2 bases, with 15 bases separating them.